Listed below are T cell receptor beta chains from one sample, sequenced in a study of cytomegalovirus exposure and HLA in healthy donors. Sequenced by immunoSEQ multiplex PCR; TCRdb stores in-frame clones only, minus some. The sample has about 150,000 clones; approximately 82% are singletons. Sequencing used PBMCs. Receptors were obtained from a woman in her fifties or sixties in good health and CMV-seropositive. Both conserved end residues are part of each CDR3. The D gene is left open where the match is weak. Clone size is not always given. Where it is, it says once, few, many or a class for expanded clones.

abundance: NA; j_gene: TRBJ2-7; d_gene: TRBD1; v_gene: TRBV6-7; len: 17; CDR3aa: CASTVSLSDREPREQYF; CDR3nt: TGTGCCAGCACAGTTTCCCTCTCAGACAGGGAACCTAGAGAGCAGTACTTC
abundance: once; j_gene: TRBJ1-5; d_gene: TRBD1; v_gene: TRBV19; len: 14; CDR3aa: CASSIQGGGQPQHF; CDR3nt: TGTGCCAGTAGTATCCAAGGGGGCGGCCAGCCCCAGCATTTT
abundance: NA; j_gene: TRBJ2-1; d_gene: NA; v_gene: TRBV19; len: 15; CDR3aa: CASSISGASYNEQFF; CDR3nt: TGTGCCAGTAGTATATCAGGGGCATCCTACAATGAGCAGTTCTTC
abundance: once; j_gene: TRBJ2-7; d_gene: TRBD2; v_gene: TRBV27; len: 13; CDR3aa: CASSLGRAYEQYF; CDR3nt: TGTGCCAGCAGCCTTGGGAGGGCCTACGAGCAGTACTTC
abundance: few; j_gene: TRBJ2-2; d_gene: NA; v_gene: TRBV2; len: 14; CDR3aa: CASSVSPYTGELFF; CDR3nt: TGTGCCAGCAGTGTTTCCCCGTACACCGGGGAGCTGTTTTTT
abundance: NA; j_gene: TRBJ1-5; d_gene: NA; v_gene: TRBV5-6; len: 14; CDR3aa: CASSSLGGNQPQHF; CDR3nt: TGTGCCAGCAGCTCATTAGGGGGCAATCAGCCCCAGCATTTT
abundance: few; j_gene: TRBJ2-7; d_gene: TRBD1; v_gene: TRBV2; len: 15; CDR3aa: CASSERRGYGYEQYF; CDR3nt: TGTGCCAGCAGTGAACGCAGGGGGTACGGCTACGAGCAGTACTTC
abundance: NA; j_gene: TRBJ2-3; d_gene: NA; v_gene: TRBV14; len: 12; CDR3aa: CASSPGTDTQYF; CDR3nt: TGTGCCAGCAGCCCGGGAACAGATACGCAGTATTTT
abundance: NA; j_gene: TRBJ2-1; d_gene: NA; v_gene: TRBV19; len: 14; CDR3aa: CASSPWAVYNEQFF; CDR3nt: TGTGCCAGTAGCCCTTGGGCAGTCTACAATGAGCAGTTCTTC
abundance: NA; j_gene: TRBJ1-5; d_gene: NA; v_gene: TRBV6-1; len: 15; CDR3aa: CASRDFDTSNQPQHF; CDR3nt: TGTGCCAGCAGGGACTTTGACACTAGCAATCAGCCCCAGCATTTT
abundance: NA; j_gene: TRBJ2-7; d_gene: NA; v_gene: TRBV4-1; len: 14; CDR3aa: CASSQDLTYYEQYF; CDR3nt: TGCGCCAGCAGCCAAGATCTGACGTACTACGAGCAGTACTTC
abundance: few; j_gene: TRBJ2-6; d_gene: NA; v_gene: TRBV6-5; len: 14; CDR3aa: CASSSGSGANVLTF; CDR3nt: TGTGCCAGCAGTTCGGGTTCTGGGGCCAACGTCCTGACTTTC
abundance: NA; j_gene: TRBJ2-7; d_gene: NA; v_gene: TRBV15; len: 17; CDR3aa: CATSRGPLVGVKDEQYF; CDR3nt: TGTGCCACCAGCAGGGGTCCCCTGGTGGGAGTAAAGGACGAGCAGTACTTC
abundance: NA; j_gene: TRBJ2-5; d_gene: NA; v_gene: TRBV7-9; len: 14; CDR3aa: CASSLASVEETQYF; CDR3nt: TGTGCCAGCAGCTTAGCTAGTGTGGAGGAGACCCAGTACTTC
abundance: NA; j_gene: TRBJ1-2; d_gene: TRBD1; v_gene: TRBV6-5; len: 13; CDR3aa: CVSSKDRGYGYTF; CDR3nt: TGTGTCAGCAGTAAGGACAGGGGGTACGGCTACACCTTC
abundance: NA; j_gene: TRBJ2-1; d_gene: TRBD2; v_gene: TRBV27; len: 17; CDR3aa: CASSFMVGTSGYNEQFF; CDR3nt: TGTGCCAGCAGTTTCATGGTCGGGACTAGCGGATACAATGAGCAGTTCTTC
abundance: once; j_gene: TRBJ2-1; d_gene: NA; v_gene: TRBV27; len: 14; CDR3aa: CASSLGSSYNEQFF; CDR3nt: TGTGCCAGCAGTTTAGGGAGCTCCTACAATGAGCAGTTCTTC
abundance: NA; j_gene: TRBJ2-7; d_gene: NA; v_gene: TRBV5-1; len: 17; CDR3aa: CASSAKTFGDPRGEQYF; CDR3nt: TGCGCCAGCAGCGCAAAAACCTTCGGGGATCCCAGGGGAGAGCAGTACTTC
abundance: NA; j_gene: TRBJ2-3; d_gene: TRBD1; v_gene: TRBV19; len: 15; CDR3aa: CASSSLGQGLDTQYF; CDR3nt: TGTGCCAGTAGCAGTCTCGGACAGGGGTTAGATACGCAGTATTTT
abundance: NA; j_gene: TRBJ2-3; d_gene: NA; v_gene: TRBV4-2; len: 15; CDR3aa: CASSQVPSGVDTQYF; CDR3nt: TGTGCCAGCAGCCAAGTACCCTCAGGGGTCGATACGCAGTATTTT
abundance: NA; j_gene: TRBJ1-5; d_gene: NA; v_gene: TRBV30; len: 19; CDR3aa: CAWSSGLGPWTDSNQPQHF; CDR3nt: TGTGCCTGGAGTTCTGGCCTCGGACCCTGGACAGATAGCAATCAGCCCCAGCATTTT
abundance: NA; j_gene: TRBJ2-7; d_gene: NA; v_gene: TRBV9; len: 13; CDR3aa: CASSVGPSYEQYF; CDR3nt: TGTGCCAGCAGCGTAGGTCCGTCCTACGAGCAGTACTTC
abundance: NA; j_gene: TRBJ2-1; d_gene: NA; v_gene: TRBV27; len: 18; CDR3aa: CASSSGWTGNEAYNEQFF; CDR3nt: TGTGCCAGCAGTTCTGGATGGACCGGGAACGAGGCTTACAATGAGCAGTTCTTC
abundance: NA; j_gene: TRBJ2-1; d_gene: TRBD1; v_gene: TRBV6-1; len: 15; CDR3aa: CASSGPDRAYNEQFF; CDR3nt: TGTGCCAGCAGTGGGCCGGACAGGGCCTACAATGAACAGTTCTTC
abundance: NA; j_gene: TRBJ1-5; d_gene: NA; v_gene: TRBV28; len: 12; CDR3aa: CASSGGLQPQHF; CDR3nt: TGTGCCAGCAGCGGGGGGCTTCAGCCCCAGCATTTT
abundance: few; j_gene: TRBJ1-1; d_gene: NA; v_gene: TRBV19; len: 14; CDR3aa: CASSIAAGPTEAFF; CDR3nt: TGTGCCAGTAGTATAGCGGCGGGACCGACTGAAGCTTTCTTT
abundance: NA; j_gene: TRBJ2-7; d_gene: NA; v_gene: TRBV5-1; len: 15; CDR3aa: CASSEDDRPTYEQYF; CDR3nt: TGCGCCAGCAGCGAGGACGACAGGCCAACCTACGAGCAGTACTTC
abundance: NA; j_gene: TRBJ2-7; d_gene: NA; v_gene: TRBV29-1; len: 13; CDR3aa: CSVGRTREGEQYF; CDR3nt: TGCAGCGTTGGAAGGACAAGGGAAGGCGAGCAGTACTTC
abundance: once; j_gene: TRBJ2-2; d_gene: NA; v_gene: TRBV19; len: 15; CDR3aa: CASSIRQVDTGELFF; CDR3nt: TGTGCCAGTAGTATTCGGCAGGTCGACACCGGGGAGCTGTTTTTT
abundance: few; j_gene: TRBJ2-2; d_gene: TRBD1; v_gene: TRBV12-5; len: 16; CDR3aa: CASGFGDRANTGELFF; CDR3nt: TGTGCTAGTGGTTTTGGTGACAGGGCGAACACCGGGGAGCTGTTTTTT
abundance: NA; j_gene: TRBJ1-2; d_gene: TRBD1; v_gene: TRBV7-2; len: 17; CDR3aa: CASSLDWETGLWYGYTF; CDR3nt: TGTGCCAGCAGCTTAGACTGGGAGACAGGGTTATGGTATGGCTACACCTTC
abundance: NA; j_gene: TRBJ2-1; d_gene: TRBD2; v_gene: TRBV6-1; len: 15; CDR3aa: CASSSTSGGLNEQFF; CDR3nt: TGTGCCAGCAGCTCGACTAGCGGGGGGTTAAATGAGCAGTTCTTC
abundance: NA; j_gene: TRBJ2-7; d_gene: TRBD1; v_gene: TRBV7-2; len: 15; CDR3aa: CASSLVGDRAYEQYF; CDR3nt: TGTGCCAGCAGTCTAGTGGGGGACAGGGCCTACGAGCAGTACTTC
abundance: NA; j_gene: TRBJ1-1; d_gene: TRBD1; v_gene: TRBV7-8; len: 13; CDR3aa: CASSFRDRTEAFF; CDR3nt: TGTGCCAGCAGCTTCCGGGACAGGACTGAAGCTTTCTTT
abundance: few; j_gene: TRBJ1-1; d_gene: NA; v_gene: TRBV5-6; len: 16; CDR3aa: CASSEGRWGGYTEAFF; CDR3nt: TGTGCCAGCAGCGAAGGCCGGTGGGGGGGATACACTGAAGCTTTCTTT
abundance: NA; j_gene: TRBJ1-5; d_gene: NA; v_gene: TRBV6-1; len: 15; CDR3aa: CASSESWRVNQPQHF; CDR3nt: TGTGCCAGCAGTGAATCCTGGAGAGTCAATCAGCCCCAGCATTTT
abundance: NA; j_gene: TRBJ2-3; d_gene: NA; v_gene: TRBV5-5; len: 18; CDR3aa: CASSLPGAGQGLLYTQYF; CDR3nt: TGTGCCAGCAGCTTGCCCGGAGCAGGCCAGGGCCTACTTTATACGCAGTATTTT
abundance: NA; j_gene: TRBJ2-2; d_gene: TRBD2; v_gene: TRBV7-2; len: 16; CDR3aa: CASSLAGTRGTGELFF; CDR3nt: TGTGCCAGCAGCTTAGCGGGGACTAGAGGCACCGGGGAGCTGTTTTTT
abundance: NA; j_gene: TRBJ2-1; d_gene: NA; v_gene: TRBV6-1; len: 13; CDR3aa: CASSVDSGNEQFF; CDR3nt: TGTGCCAGCAGTGTGGACAGTGGGAATGAGCAGTTCTTC
abundance: NA; j_gene: TRBJ2-7; d_gene: TRBD1; v_gene: TRBV13; len: 15; CDR3aa: CASSSGQGAYYEQYF; CDR3nt: TGTGCCAGCAGCTCAGGACAGGGGGCGTACTACGAGCAGTACTTC
abundance: NA; j_gene: TRBJ1-1; d_gene: NA; v_gene: TRBV6-6; len: 13; CDR3aa: CASSYSPETEAFF; CDR3nt: TGTGCCAGCAGTTACTCCCCGGAGACTGAAGCTTTCTTT
abundance: NA; j_gene: TRBJ1-6; d_gene: NA; v_gene: TRBV7-9; len: 14; CDR3aa: CASSLERVVSPLHF; CDR3nt: TGTGCCAGCAGCTTAGAGCGAGTAGTTTCACCCCTCCACTTT
abundance: NA; j_gene: TRBJ2-6; d_gene: TRBD2; v_gene: TRBV5-1; len: 18; CDR3aa: CASSLTSGVSSGANVLTF; CDR3nt: TGCGCCAGCAGCTTGACTAGCGGGGTTAGCTCTGGGGCCAACGTCCTGACTTTC
abundance: NA; j_gene: TRBJ1-1; d_gene: NA; v_gene: TRBV9; len: 15; CDR3aa: CASSLDPGVNTEAFF; CDR3nt: TGTGCCAGCAGCCTAGACCCAGGGGTGAACACTGAAGCTTTCTTT
abundance: NA; j_gene: TRBJ1-1; d_gene: NA; v_gene: TRBV18; len: 12; CDR3aa: CASSLAMKEAFF; CDR3nt: TGTGCCAGCTCACTTGCGATGAAAGAAGCTTTCTTT
abundance: NA; j_gene: TRBJ1-2; d_gene: NA; v_gene: TRBV5-8; len: 13; CDR3aa: CASSYDSNYGYTF; CDR3nt: TGTGCCAGCAGCTATGACAGTAACTATGGCTACACCTTC
abundance: NA; j_gene: TRBJ2-1; d_gene: TRBD2; v_gene: TRBV5-1; len: 15; CDR3aa: CASSLTSGPFNEQFF; CDR3nt: TGCGCCAGCAGCTTGACTAGCGGCCCTTTCAATGAGCAGTTCTTC
abundance: NA; j_gene: TRBJ1-3; d_gene: NA; v_gene: TRBV5-1; len: 13; CDR3aa: CASSSRAGNTIYF; CDR3nt: TGCGCCAGCAGCTCCAGGGCTGGAAACACCATATATTTT
abundance: NA; j_gene: TRBJ2-1; d_gene: NA; v_gene: TRBV6-5; len: 12; CDR3aa: CASRRKGGEQFF; CDR3nt: TGTGCCAGCAGACGGAAGGGAGGCGAGCAGTTCTTC